Below, 15 T cell receptor beta chains from the same sample are listed, as sequenced in a study of blood T cell repertoires in COVID-19. Libraries were prepared by immunoSEQ multiplex PCR; TCRdb keeps only in-frame clonotypes and omits some of them. The sample lists hundreds of thousands of clones; 85% to 90% were seen once. Sequenced material: PBMCs or T cells enriched from blood (not recorded which). The receptors were sampled from a man between 40 and 49 years old who had recovered from COVID-19.

The chain carries TRBV7-9 and TRBJ1-5; unclear D gene. CDR1 SEHNR and CDR2 FQNEAQ come from the germline V gene (reference sequence). The CDR3 covers 14 residues. V lost 5 bases to trimming and J lost 0 bases, with 8 bases between them. The CDR3 nucleotides are TGTGCCAGCAGCCCAAAGAGTAGCAATCAGCCCCAGCATTTT. As protein: CASSPKSSNQPQHF.

This chain uses TRBV19 with TRBJ2-1, with D hard to call. V lost 3 bases, J lost 1 base, and 10 bases lay in between. The CDR3 runs to 15 residues. The germline V gene encodes CDR1 LNHDA and CDR2 SQIVND (reference sequence). The CDR3, as DNA: TGTGCCAGTAGTATTCGTTCTAATTCCTACAATGAGCAGTTCTTC. Translation gives CASSIRSNSYNEQFF.

The J gene is TRBJ1-4, the V gene TRBV5-1, with 11 bases aligning to TRBD1. The V gene's germline CDR1 is SGHRS and CDR2 YFSETQ. This CDR3 is 14 amino acids long. Unmatched junction bases numbered 3, after V lost 5 bases and J lost 6 bases. Here the CDR3 DNA reads TGCGCCAGCAGAACGGGACAGGGGGATGAAAAACTGTTTTTT. Translated: CASRTGQGDEKLFF.

The chain links TRBV4-1 to TRBJ2-1, with 8 bases that match TRBD1. The CDR3 loop spans 17 amino acids. Germline CDR1 MGHRA, CDR2 YSYEKL. V trimming: 1 base; J trimming: 8 bases; junction bases outside the gene matches: 13. CDR3 protein: CASSQVRLQGVPHEQFF. DNA for the CDR3: TGCGCCAGCAGCCAAGTCCGGCTACAGGGGGTCCCCCATGAGCAGTTCTTC.

This sequence joins TRBV5-1 and TRBJ1-5, with D maybe TRBD1 (5 bases). Trimming pared 0 bases from V and 4 bases from J, leaving 11 bases between. The germline V gene has CDR1 SGHRS and CDR2 YFSETQ. CDR3 size: 15 residues. The CDR3 loop is CASSLGQSKNQPQHF. The CDR3 DNA sequence: TGCGCCAGCAGCTTGGGACAGAGTAAAAATCAGCCCCAGCATTTT.

The chain is built from TRBV28 and TRBJ1-4; D gene uncertain. Trimming cost V 4 bases and J 9 bases, with 15 bases left between them. CDR1 and CDR2 (germline): MDHEN, SYDVKM. The CDR3 has 14 amino acids. CDR3 sequence: CASSSGSEVKKLFF. The CDR3 nucleotides are TGTGCCAGCAGTTCCGGGAGCGAAGTTAAAAAACTGTTTTTT.

The gene calls are TRBV10-3 and TRBJ1-1, with D maybe TRBD1 (5 bases). Trimming shortened V by 1 base and J by 1 base, and 7 bases separated the two germline ends. Per the germline V gene, CDR1 is ENHRY and CDR2 is SYGVKD. This CDR3 comprises 14 residues. The CDR3 loop is CAISEFTGNTEAFF. CDR3 bases: TGTGCCATCAGTGAGTTCACAGGGAACACTGAAGCTTTCTTT.

This clone was counted a few times. CDR3 nucleotides: TGCGCCAGCGCCAATGGGGGGGGAACCTACAATGAGCAGTTCTTC. Its translation is CASANGGGTYNEQFF. V usage is TRBV5-1 and J usage is TRBJ2-1; 7 nucleotides line up with TRBD2. CDR1 and CDR2 (germline): SGHRS, YFSETQ. The CDR3 is 15 amino acids. Germline trimming cut 7 bases from V and 2 bases from J; bases unmatched to any gene: 9.

This clone was observed once. This chain links TRBV27 with TRBJ2-3; D may be TRBD2 (6 bases). Deletions cut 3 bases from V and 2 bases from J, with 12 bases between. The CDR3 consists of 15 residues. Germline-derived CDR1 and CDR2 are MNHEY and SMNVEV (reference sequence). CDR3 residues: CASSLGLPVTDTQYF. CDR3 coding DNA: TGTGCCAGCAGTTTGGGACTTCCTGTCACAGATACGCAGTATTTT.

The chain combines TRBV27 with TRBJ1-2, with 10 bases matching TRBD1. Germline V lookup: CDR1 MNHEY, CDR2 SMNVEV (reference sequence). The CDR3 covers 12 residues. The trim removed 5 bases at V and 8 bases at J, leaving 2 bases unmatched. The CDR3 is CASSGTGEGYTF. The CDR3, as DNA: TGTGCCAGCAGTGGGACAGGGGAAGGCTACACCTTC.

The rearrangement uses TRBV2 and TRBJ2-3; TRBD1 aligns across 7 bases. J gave up 0 bases and V 4 bases, and 4 bases lay outside the gene matches. The germline V gene encodes CDR1 SNHLY and CDR2 FYNNEI. This CDR3 is built from 15 residues. CDR3 loop: CASSGGTASTDTQYF. CDR3 in DNA: TGTGCCAGCAGTGGAGGGACAGCTAGCACAGATACGCAGTATTTT.

CDR3 in DNA: TGCGCCAGCAGCCCAACCACCCCGACAGGGACTGAAGCTTTCTTT. Translation gives CASSPTTPTGTEAFF. This chain uses TRBV5-1 with TRBJ1-1, with 7 bases matching TRBD1. CDR3 length: 15 residues. Trimming at V came to 4 bases and at J to 5 bases, leaving 11 bases not matched to a gene. CDR1 is SGHRS, CDR2 YFSETQ, per germline.

J is TRBJ2-1 and V is TRBV7-9, with 11 nucleotides matching TRBD2. The J segment lost 6 bases and the V segment lost 6 bases, leaving 19 bases of the junction unmatched. This CDR3 is built from 19 residues. Germline values: CDR1 SEHNR, CDR2 FQNEAQ (reference sequence). The CDR3 loop reads CASRPTGQLLAGVFNEQFF. CDR3 DNA: TGTGCCAGCAGACCTACGGGACAGCTACTAGCGGGAGTGTTCAATGAGCAGTTCTTC.

This chain uses TRBV19 with TRBJ1-1; TRBD1 matches at 11 bases. After removal of 7 bases from V and 8 bases from J, the junction contained 12 bases not matched to a gene. The CDR3 extends over 15 amino acids. CDR1 is LNHDA, CDR2 SQIVND, per germline (reference sequence). The CDR3 reads CASNSMDRGLGEAFF. CDR3 nucleotides: TGTGCCAGTAATAGCATGGACAGGGGGCTTGGCGAAGCTTTCTTT.

The gene calls are TRBV5-4 and TRBJ1-2; D is ambiguous. Looked up from germline, CDR1 is SGHNT and CDR2 is YYREEE (reference sequence). The CDR3 is 15 residues long. V lost 0 bases, J lost 4 bases, and 13 bases lay in between. The CDR3 reads CASSLARERLYGYTF. The CDR3 DNA is TGTGCCAGCAGCTTGGCGAGGGAAAGGCTCTATGGCTACACCTTC.